This T cell receptor (beta chain) was captured in a study of monozygotic twins with cystic fibrosis. On this clone: The antigen is undetermined.

Study conclusions and caveats: Unrelated CF individuals shared fewer identical clonotypes than monozygotic CF twins.

Sequencing was performed with immunoSEQ multiplex PCR; in TCRdb, only in-frame clones are kept and a portion is missing. The sample lists about 20,000 clones; approximately 96% were seen once. The sequencing input was blood. The receptor was derived from a girl aged 2-10 years with cystic fibrosis.

CDR3: CASSPTVSYNEQFF. CDR3 sequence (DNA): TGTGCCAGCAGCCCGACAGTATCCTACAATGAGCAGTTCTTC. The chain recombines TRBV7-2 with TRBJ2-1; a possible D gene is TRBD1 (5 bases). V was pared by 5 bases and J by 1 base, with 9 bases between. The CDR3 covers 14 residues. Germline CDR1 SGHTA, CDR2 FQGNSA. Full variable domain (missing parts from reference TRBV7-2 and TRBJ2-1): GAGVSQSPSNKVTEKGKDVELRCDPISGHTALYWYRQSLGQGLEFLIYFQGNSAPDKSGLPSDRFSAERTGGSVSTLTIQRTQQEDSAVYLCASSPTVSYNEQFFGPGTRLTVL.